This entry describes one TCR beta chain. Antigen specificity is unknown. This sample was taken from a study of T cell repertoires in aging, cancer and after chemotherapy. Study as a whole: Donor ages fell into six groups from 30 or younger up to 70 or older. Repeat sampling of healthy donors over several months to years showed clear clonal overlap.

Overall study findings and caveats: In cancer patients, declining TCR diversity with age involved lost richness and lost evenness. Compared with age-matched healthy donors, untreated hematological or solid cancer patients showed higher blood TCR clonality.

Amplification of TCR beta used genomic DNA extracted from peripheral blood. Multiplex touch-down PCR with TRB-A/B primers amplified rearranged V-D-J TRB sequences. TCRdb re-derived calls from the multiplex PCR reads in MiXCR, one entry per CDR3 protein. The data contain some 8,000 distinct CDR3 sequences, 32% of them singletons. This receptor was obtained from a human donor in good health. Sequences were obtained from blood.

The CDR3, as DNA: TGTGCCAGCAGTTTGGGCAGGGGCGCTTGGGGCACAGATACGCAGTATTTT. Its protein is CASSLGRGAWGTDTQYF. The rearrangement joins TRBV27 to TRBJ2-3, with a weak D call TRBD1 (6 bases). The V gene lost 3 bases and the J gene lost 1 base, with 17 bases spanning the gap. Germline V CDR1 and CDR2: MNHEY, SMNVEV (reference sequence). This CDR3 has 17 amino acids.